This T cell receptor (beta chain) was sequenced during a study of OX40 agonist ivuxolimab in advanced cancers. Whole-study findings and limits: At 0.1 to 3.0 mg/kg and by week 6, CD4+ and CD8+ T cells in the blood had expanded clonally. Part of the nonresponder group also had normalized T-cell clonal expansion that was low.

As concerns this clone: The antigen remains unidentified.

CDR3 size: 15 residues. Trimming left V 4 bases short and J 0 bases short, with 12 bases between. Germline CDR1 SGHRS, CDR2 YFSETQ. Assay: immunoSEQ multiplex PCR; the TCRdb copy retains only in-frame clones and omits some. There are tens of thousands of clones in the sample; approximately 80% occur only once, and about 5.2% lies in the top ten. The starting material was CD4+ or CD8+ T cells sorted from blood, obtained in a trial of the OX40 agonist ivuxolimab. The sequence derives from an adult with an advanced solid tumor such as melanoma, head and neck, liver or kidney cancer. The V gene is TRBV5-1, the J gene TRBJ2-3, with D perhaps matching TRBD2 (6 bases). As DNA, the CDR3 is TGCGCCAGCAGCGGTTTTAGCGGAAGCACAGATACGCAGTATTTT. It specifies CASSGFSGSTDTQYF.